The 26 T cell receptor beta chains below were found in one sample sequenced in a study of shared clonotypes between healthy human individuals. The assay was immunoSEQ multiplex PCR, and TCRdb's table has in-frame clones only and misses some. There are over 2 million clones in the sample; around 95% occur only once, and 0.13% lies in the top ten. Input material: naive CD4+ T cells sorted from blood. As for subset: CD45RA+ positively selected. Receptor source: a man between 18 and 29 years old in good health.

CDR3 bases: TGCACCAGCAGCCAACCCGATCAGGGCACCGGGGAGCTGTTTTTT. Protein sequence: CTSSQPDQGTGELFF. This chain connects TRBV1 to TRBJ2-2; TRBD1, as called in the table, went unchecked against the DNA. TRBV1 represents a pseudogene. The CDR3 totals 15 residues.

The chain recombines TRBV18 with TRBJ1-2; D unclear. Trimming cost V 1 base and J 2 bases, with 8 bases left between them. CDR1 is KGHSH, CDR2 LQKENI, per germline. The CDR3 has 14 residues. CDR3 amino acids: CASSPRLENYGYTF. CDR3 DNA sequence: TGTGCCAGCTCACCACGGCTCGAAAACTATGGCTACACCTTC. Variable domain in full (rest from reference TRBV18 and TRBJ1-2): NAGVMQNPRHLVRRRGQEARLRCSPMKGHSHVYWYRQLPEEGLKFMVYLQKENIIDESGMPKERFSAEFPKEGPSILRIQQVVRGDSAAYFCASSPRLENYGYTFGSGTRLTVV.

The genes are TRBV5-4 and TRBJ2-3; TRBD2 agrees at 10 bases. The V gene's germline CDR1 is SGHNT and CDR2 YYREEE (reference sequence). The CDR3 runs to 15 residues. Trimming took 4 bases from V and 3 from J; bases not matched to a gene: 5. CDR3 protein: CASSTAGGQTDTQYF. The CDR3 DNA follows: TGTGCCAGCAGCACAGCGGGGGGGCAGACAGATACGCAGTATTTT.

This sequence joins TRBV10-3 and TRBJ1-4; D might be TRBD1 (6 bases). CDR1 and CDR2 (germline): ENHRY, SYGVKD. CDR3 length equals 16 residues. Trimming shortened V by 6 bases and J by 7 bases, and 21 bases separated the two germline ends. CDR3 sequence (DNA): TGTGCCATCAGCGTCCAGACCAGGGGATTTCTTGAAAAACTGTTTTTT. Translated, it gives CAISVQTRGFLEKLFF.

The rearrangement links TRBV2 to TRBJ2-7; D uncertain. Germline assignment: CDR1 SNHLY and CDR2 FYNNEI. The V end was cut by 3 bases, the J end by 1 base, with 10 bases between. This CDR3 contains 14 residues. CDR3 protein: CASSEVYFSYEQYF. In nucleotides, the CDR3 is TGTGCCAGCAGTGAGGTCTATTTTTCCTACGAGCAGTACTTC.

This CDR3 is CASSLGALGEKLFF. The DNA of the CDR3 is TGTGCCAGCAGCCTAGGGGCTCTCGGTGAAAAACTGTTTTTT. This rearrangement joins TRBV28 to TRBJ1-4; D may be TRBD1 (5 bases). In germline, CDR1 is MDHEN, CDR2 SYDVKM. The germline V and J ends were trimmed by 6 bases and 7 bases, with 15 bases remaining between them. CDR3 length equals 14 residues.

The rearrangement links TRBV2 to TRBJ2-2; tentative D call: TRBD1 (5 bases). CDR1 is SNHLY, CDR2 FYNNEI, per germline. Trimming took off 4 bases at V and 2 bases at J, with 8 bases between the two ends. The CDR3 consists of 14 residues. The CDR3 coding sequence is TGTGCCAGCAGTGCCAGGGATAACACCGGGGAGCTGTTTTTT. Translation gives CASSARDNTGELFF.

This sequence joins TRBV10-2 and TRBJ1-5; 7 bases are shared with TRBD1. The CDR3 runs to 15 residues. With 5 bases clipped from V and 4 bases from J, the junction kept 8 bases outside the gene matches. The V gene's germline CDR1 is WSHSY and CDR2 SAAADI. The CDR3 spells CASSPGQAPNQPQHF. In DNA, the CDR3 is TGCGCCAGCAGTCCCGGACAGGCCCCAAATCAGCCCCAGCATTTT.

The chain links TRBV11-2 to TRBJ2-3, with a tentative D call TRBD2 (6 bases). CDR1 is SGHAT and CDR2 is FQNNGV in the germline V gene. This CDR3 is built from 15 residues. V lost 3 bases and J 0 bases, leaving 10 bases between the germline ends. In DNA, the CDR3 is TGTGCCAGCAGCTTTGGGGCGGGAAGCACAGATACGCAGTATTTT. Its translation: CASSFGAGSTDTQYF.

CDR3 DNA: TGTGCCACCAGCAGATTTGGGGACTATCAGCCCCAGCATTTT. Translation: CATSRFGDYQPQHF. The chain carries TRBV15 and TRBJ1-5; possible D gene TRBD1, 5 bases. The CDR3 length is 14 residues. The germline gives CDR1 LNHNV, CDR2 YYDKDF (reference sequence). The germline V and J ends were trimmed by 2 bases and 5 bases, with 10 bases remaining between them. Together with reference TRBV15 and TRBJ1-5, the CDR3 gives the full variable domain: DAMVIQNPRYQVTQFGKPVTLSCSQTLNHNVMYWYQQKSSQAPKLLFHYYDKDFNNEADTPDNFQSRRPNTSFCFLDIRSPGLGDTAMYLCATSRFGDYQPQHFGDGTRLSIL.

This chain connects TRBV2 to TRBJ2-5; the D is unclear. Trimming removed 4 bases from V and 1 base from J, with 10 bases in between. The CDR3 runs 14 residues. Germline CDR1 is SNHLY and CDR2 is FYNNEI. The CDR3, as DNA: TGTGCCAGCAGTGGGGTAGTCCCCCAAGAGACCCAGTACTTC. This translates into CASSGVVPQETQYF.

The gene calls are TRBV2 and TRBJ1-1, with D possibly TRBD1 on 5 matching bases. Germline loops: CDR1 SNHLY, CDR2 FYNNEI. V gave up 5 bases and J gave up 0 bases, with 13 bases separating them. The CDR3 is 15 amino acids. CDR3 loop: CASSHLAGLNTEAFF. The CDR3 DNA reads TGTGCCAGCAGTCATTTGGCGGGACTGAACACTGAAGCTTTCTTT.

Only one count was recorded for this clone. The chain couples TRBV18 to TRBJ2-7; D is possibly TRBD1 or TRBD2 (5 bases each). V dropped 3 bases and J dropped 2 bases, with 14 bases sitting between them. Germline V gene data show CDR1 as KGHSH and CDR2 as LQKENI. This CDR3 is built from 15 residues. The DNA of the CDR3 is TGTGCCAGCTCACCCTTTGGGGGTGAAACCTACGAGCAGTACTTC. Residues: CASSPFGGETYEQYF.

The chain carries TRBV4-1 and TRBJ1-4; no clear D. Germline V gene data show CDR1 as MGHRA and CDR2 as YSYEKL. The V gene lost 1 base and the J gene lost 3 bases, with 18 bases spanning the gap. CDR3 size: 18 residues. CDR3 sequence: CASSQVRQRRLSNEKLFF. In DNA form, the CDR3 reads TGCGCCAGCAGCCAAGTCCGGCAGCGACGTCTGTCTAATGAAAAACTGTTTTTT.

The gene calls are TRBV7-2 and TRBJ2-1; 14 nucleotides match TRBD2. The CDR3 is made up of 15 amino acids. J gave up 9 bases and V 5 bases, and 6 bases lay outside the gene matches. From germline, CDR1 is SGHTA and CDR2 FQGNSA. This CDR3 reads CASSDGLAGGGEQFF. The DNA of the CDR3 is TGTGCCAGCAGCGACGGACTAGCGGGAGGTGGTGAGCAGTTCTTC.

As concerns this clone: At one of its ends the junction is not consistent with the germline gene, which may arise from a read error. This sequence joins TRBV7-7 and TRBJ2-1; no reliable D call. The germline gives CDR1 SSHAT, CDR2 FNYEAQ (reference sequence). The CDR3 totals 15 residues. The CDR3 region has the DNA TGTGCTAGCAGCACATCCCGGGCGAAGGGCGATGAGCAGTTCTTC. Translated, it gives CASSTSRAKGDEQFF.

Remarks on this clone: This CDR3 is also generated by other DNA sequences in the sample. The chain is built from TRBV5-1 and TRBJ1-1; D is undetermined. This CDR3 contains 11 residues. Germline assignment: CDR1 SGHRS and CDR2 YFSETQ. Trimming stripped 2 bases from V and 6 bases from J, with 5 bases between. The CDR3 DNA reads as TGCGCCAGCAGCTTAGGGCCTGAAGCTTTCTTT. Translating gives CASSLGPEAFF.

The V call is TRBV14, the J call TRBJ2-1; TRBD2 matches at 14 bases. This CDR3 has 20 residues. The J segment lost 0 bases and the V segment lost 4 bases, leaving 11 bases of the junction unmatched. The germline CDR1 and CDR2 sequences are SGHDN and FVKESK. The CDR3 sequence: CASSPRTSGRLWNSYNEQFF. The CDR3, as DNA: TGTGCCAGCAGCCCGAGGACTAGCGGGAGGCTTTGGAACTCCTACAATGAGCAGTTCTTC.

The chain links TRBV6-5 to TRBJ2-5; D call uncertain. The CDR3 extends over 14 amino acids. Per the germline V gene, CDR1 is MNHEY and CDR2 is SVGAGI. Trimming stripped 3 bases from V and 7 bases from J, with 15 bases between. The CDR3 DNA reads TGTGCCAGCAGTTATTCCGGCGAATCTGGGACCCAGTACTTC. Its protein product is CASSYSGESGTQYF.

V and J are TRBV25-1 and TRBJ2-1, with 7 bases aligning to TRBD2. Germline CDR1 is MGHDK and CDR2 is SYGVNS. Losses at the gene ends were 5 bases for V and 7 bases for J; bases not matched to a gene: 8. The length of the CDR3 is 14 residues. The CDR3 region is CASSLGGSRNEQFF. The CDR3 DNA sequence: TGTGCCAGCAGTCTTGGCGGGAGTCGAAATGAGCAGTTCTTC.

The chain links TRBV7-2 to TRBJ1-2; 7 bases agree with TRBD1. The CDR3 has 15 amino acids. V lost 5 bases to trimming and J lost 4 bases; unmatched junction nucleotides: 10. Germline CDR1 is SGHTA and CDR2 is FQGNSA. CDR3 in DNA: TGTGCCAGCAGCCCGGGGCAGGGGGTGGGCTATGGCTACACCTTC. It codes for CASSPGQGVGYGYTF.

The V call is TRBV5-1, the J call TRBJ2-7, with D possibly being TRBD1 (6 bases). V was pared by 0 bases and J by 0 bases, with 7 bases between. Per germline, CDR1 SGHRS and CDR2 YFSETQ. The CDR3 spans 14 residues. This chain's CDR3 is CASSLGQDSYEQYF. The CDR3 coding sequence is TGCGCCAGCAGCTTGGGACAGGACTCCTACGAGCAGTACTTC.

The J gene is TRBJ2-7, the V gene TRBV6-1, with D possibly being TRBD2 (6 bases). CDR1 and CDR2 (germline): MNHNS, SASEGT. Trimming pared 7 bases from V and 2 bases from J, leaving 18 bases between. The CDR3 has 15 residues. CDR3 DNA: TGTGCCAGCACCATAGGCGGGGAGGCTCCCTACGAGCAGTACTTC. Translation: CASTIGGEAPYEQYF.

This chain joins TRBV30 and TRBJ1-2; no firm D call. The germline V gene has CDR1 GTSNPN and CDR2 SVGIG (reference sequence). Between the trimmed V and J ends, which lost 0 bases and 3 bases, there was a span of 11 bases. This CDR3 has 14 residues. In nucleotides, the CDR3 is TGTGCCTGGAGTGTACTAGCCAGCCACTATGGCTACACCTTC. The encoded protein is CAWSVLASHYGYTF.

The chain has TRBV10-2 and TRBJ1-5, with a tentative D call TRBD1 (6 bases). Germline loops: CDR1 WSHSY, CDR2 SAAADI. V was cut by 4 bases and J by 3 bases, with 7 bases left in between. The CDR3 is made up of 13 amino acids. CDR3 nucleotides: TGCGCCAGCAGTGGGACAGACAATCAGCCCCAGCATTTT. This translates into CASSGTDNQPQHF.

Turning to this clone: Other nucleotide sequences from this sample produce the same CDR3. This chain uses TRBV4-1 with TRBJ2-7; 10 bases agree with TRBD1. The length of the CDR3 is 15 residues. Germline values: CDR1 MGHRA, CDR2 YSYEKL. V lost 3 bases to trimming and J lost 0 bases; unmatched junction nucleotides: 2. The CDR3 DNA reads as TGCGCCAGCAGCCAGGGACAGGGGAGCTCCTACGAGCAGTACTTC. Translated: CASSQGQGSSYEQYF.